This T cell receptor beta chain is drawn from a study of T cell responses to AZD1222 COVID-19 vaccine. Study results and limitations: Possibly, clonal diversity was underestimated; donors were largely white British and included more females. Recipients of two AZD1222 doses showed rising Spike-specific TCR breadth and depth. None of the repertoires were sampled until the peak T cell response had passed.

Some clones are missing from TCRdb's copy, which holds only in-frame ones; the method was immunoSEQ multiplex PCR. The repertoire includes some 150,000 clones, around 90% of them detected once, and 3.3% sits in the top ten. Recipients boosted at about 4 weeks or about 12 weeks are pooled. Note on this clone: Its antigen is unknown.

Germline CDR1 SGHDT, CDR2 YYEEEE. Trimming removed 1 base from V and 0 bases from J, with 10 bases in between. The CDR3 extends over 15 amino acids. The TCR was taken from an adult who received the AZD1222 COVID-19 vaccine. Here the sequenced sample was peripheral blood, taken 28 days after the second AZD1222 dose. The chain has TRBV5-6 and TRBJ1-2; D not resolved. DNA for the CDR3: TGTGCCAGCAGCTTGAGGCAAACAGCTAACTATGGCTACACCTTC. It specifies CASSLRQTANYGYTF.